This is a list of T cell receptor beta chains from one sample in a study of a mutant IDH1 vaccine in newly diagnosed glioma. Sequencing used immunoSEQ multiplex PCR; TCRdb keeps in-frame clones, though not all of them. The sample holds about 96,000 clones, about four fifths seen once. Sequencing was performed on PBMCs, taken from a glioma patient treated with radiotherapy, temozolomide or both. The receptors were sampled from a man aged 40-49 years with glioma. Each CDR3 is given with its conserved first and last residue. The D gene is left open where the match is weak. Some rows mark clone size as missing; the rest say once, few, many or name a class of expanded clone.

D gene: NA
J gene: TRBJ2-7
V gene: TRBV2
clone size: NA
CDR3 protein: CASSEAIAASSYEQYF
CDR3 DNA: TGTGCCAGCAGTGAAGCGATCGCCGCGAGCTCCTACGAGCAGTACTTC

D gene: NA
J gene: TRBJ1-5
V gene: TRBV6-6
clone size: NA
CDR3 protein: CASSPTGGWEPQHF
CDR3 DNA: TGTGCCAGCAGTCCGACAGGTGGGTGGGAGCCCCAGCATTTT

D gene: NA
J gene: TRBJ1-6
V gene: TRBV9
clone size: NA
CDR3 protein: CASSVGSSRF
CDR3 DNA: TGTGCCAGCAGCGTTGGGAGCAGTCGGTTT

D gene: NA
J gene: TRBJ2-3
V gene: TRBV7-3
clone size: few
CDR3 protein: CASSLRSGAGTQYF
CDR3 DNA: TGTGCCAGCAGCTTAAGGAGCGGTGCGGGTACGCAGTATTTT

D gene: NA
J gene: TRBJ2-7
V gene: TRBV11-2
clone size: NA
CDR3 protein: CASSLGQGSPLHEQYF
CDR3 DNA: TGTGCCAGCAGCTTAGGTCAGGGTTCACCTCTCCACGAGCAGTACTTC

D gene: TRBD1
J gene: TRBJ2-6
V gene: TRBV30
clone size: NA
CDR3 protein: CAWSWGQSSGANVLTF
CDR3 DNA: TGTGCCTGGAGTTGGGGACAGAGCTCTGGGGCCAACGTCCTGACTTTC

D gene: NA
J gene: TRBJ2-5
V gene: TRBV6-1
clone size: NA
CDR3 protein: CASRRAKAFQTQYF
CDR3 DNA: TGTGCCAGCAGGAGGGCTAAAGCGTTCCAGACCCAGTACTTC

D gene: NA
J gene: TRBJ1-2
V gene: TRBV6-5
clone size: NA
CDR3 protein: CATGAGYGYTF
CDR3 DNA: TGTGCCACGGGCGCGGGCTATGGCTACACCTTC

D gene: NA
J gene: TRBJ1-2
V gene: TRBV20-1
clone size: NA
CDR3 protein: CSASRQGYTF
CDR3 DNA: TGCAGTGCTAGCCGGCAGGGCTACACCTTC

D gene: TRBD2
J gene: TRBJ2-7
V gene: TRBV30
clone size: NA
CDR3 protein: CAWSRTSGLSSYEQYF
CDR3 DNA: TGTGCCTGGAGTCGGACTAGCGGACTCAGCTCCTACGAGCAGTACTTC

D gene: NA
J gene: TRBJ2-1
V gene: TRBV7-3
clone size: NA
CDR3 protein: CASSSGPHPYNEQFF
CDR3 DNA: TGTGCCAGCAGCTCGGGACCCCACCCATACAATGAGCAGTTCTTC

D gene: TRBD1
J gene: TRBJ1-2
V gene: TRBV19
clone size: NA
CDR3 protein: CASTPRGGLYGYTF
CDR3 DNA: TGTGCCAGTACTCCGAGAGGGGGCTTATATGGCTACACCTTC

D gene: NA
J gene: TRBJ2-2
V gene: TRBV11-2
clone size: few
CDR3 protein: CASSLVTGRTTGELFF
CDR3 DNA: TGTGCCAGCAGCTTAGTAACAGGGAGGACCACCGGGGAGCTGTTTTTT

D gene: NA
J gene: TRBJ2-6
V gene: TRBV28
clone size: NA
CDR3 protein: CASSLDFGRLSGANVLTF
CDR3 DNA: TGTGCCAGCAGCTTAGACTTTGGACGGCTCTCTGGGGCCAACGTCCTGACTTTC

D gene: NA
J gene: TRBJ2-1
V gene: TRBV5-6
clone size: few
CDR3 protein: CASSPPAVGEQFF
CDR3 DNA: TGTGCCAGCAGCCCCCCCGCGGTCGGTGAGCAGTTCTTC

D gene: TRBD1
J gene: TRBJ2-1
V gene: TRBV20-1
clone size: NA
CDR3 protein: CSGRQGLEQFF
CDR3 DNA: TGCAGTGGCCGACAGGGGCTTGAGCAGTTCTTC

D gene: NA
J gene: TRBJ2-7
V gene: TRBV2
clone size: once
CDR3 protein: CASNPGQYEQYF
CDR3 DNA: TGTGCCAGCAACCCCGGGCAGTACGAGCAGTACTTC

D gene: NA
J gene: TRBJ1-1
V gene: TRBV29-1
clone size: few
CDR3 protein: CSVAGRNTEAFF
CDR3 DNA: TGCAGCGTTGCAGGGCGAAACACTGAAGCTTTCTTT

D gene: NA
J gene: TRBJ1-2
V gene: TRBV7-9
clone size: NA
CDR3 protein: CASSSQSEGFGYTF
CDR3 DNA: TGTGCCAGCAGCTCCCAGAGTGAGGGGTTCGGCTACACCTTC

D gene: NA
J gene: TRBJ2-3
V gene: TRBV2
clone size: NA
CDR3 protein: CASSAGPAGPYF
CDR3 DNA: TGTGCCAGCAGTGCGGGACCCGCAGGACCGTATTTT

D gene: NA
J gene: TRBJ1-1
V gene: TRBV10-2
clone size: NA
CDR3 protein: CASSLQGNTEAFF
CDR3 DNA: TGCGCCAGCAGTCTTCAGGGGAACACTGAAGCTTTCTTT

D gene: NA
J gene: TRBJ2-7
V gene: TRBV5-5
clone size: once
CDR3 protein: CASSFPGKVGAYEQYF
CDR3 DNA: TGTGCCAGCAGCTTCCCGGGGAAGGTTGGAGCCTACGAGCAGTACTTC

D gene: NA
J gene: TRBJ1-2
V gene: TRBV13
clone size: NA
CDR3 protein: CASSFYQGFGYTF
CDR3 DNA: TGTGCCAGCAGCTTTTATCAGGGATTTGGCTACACCTTC

D gene: TRBD1
J gene: TRBJ2-7
V gene: TRBV14
clone size: NA
CDR3 protein: CASSQDFATGDYEQYF
CDR3 DNA: TGTGCCAGCAGCCAAGATTTCGCGACAGGGGACTACGAGCAGTACTTC

D gene: TRBD2
J gene: TRBJ2-5
V gene: TRBV14
clone size: NA
CDR3 protein: CASSPGLADYQETQYF
CDR3 DNA: TGTGCCAGCAGCCCGGGACTAGCGGACTACCAAGAGACCCAGTACTTC

D gene: NA
J gene: TRBJ2-1
V gene: TRBV2
clone size: NA
CDR3 protein: CASRVGSSYNEQFF
CDR3 DNA: TGTGCCAGCAGAGTCGGTAGCTCCTACAATGAGCAGTTCTTC

D gene: NA
J gene: TRBJ1-5
V gene: TRBV6-5
clone size: NA
CDR3 protein: CASSRRSSNQPQHF
CDR3 DNA: TGTGCCAGCAGTCGTCGGTCTAGCAATCAGCCCCAGCATTTT

D gene: NA
J gene: TRBJ2-7
V gene: TRBV11-2
clone size: NA
CDR3 protein: CASSLGRAKSYEQYF
CDR3 DNA: TGTGCCAGCAGCTTAGGCCGGGCCAAGAGCTACGAGCAGTACTTC

D gene: NA
J gene: TRBJ2-6
V gene: TRBV15
clone size: NA
CDR3 protein: CATSRDAVSGANVLTF
CDR3 DNA: TGTGCCACCAGCAGAGATGCAGTCTCTGGGGCCAACGTCCTGACTTTC

D gene: NA
J gene: TRBJ2-3
V gene: TRBV5-4
clone size: NA
CDR3 protein: CASSLGQSTTDTQYF
CDR3 DNA: TGTGCCAGCAGCTTGGGGCAGTCAACCACAGATACGCAGTATTTT

D gene: NA
J gene: TRBJ1-2
V gene: TRBV10-2
clone size: NA
CDR3 protein: CASSEQGVRAGYTF
CDR3 DNA: TGCGCCAGCAGTGAGCAAGGGGTCCGGGCTGGCTACACCTTC

D gene: NA
J gene: TRBJ2-3
V gene: TRBV15
clone size: once
CDR3 protein: CATSRTRGGTASTDTQYF
CDR3 DNA: TGTGCCACCAGCAGAACCCGTGGGGGAACCGCTAGCACAGATACGCAGTATTTT

D gene: NA
J gene: TRBJ1-4
V gene: TRBV29-1
clone size: NA
CDR3 protein: CSVEDRNEKLFF
CDR3 DNA: TGCAGCGTTGAAGATAGGAATGAAAAACTGTTTTTT

D gene: TRBD1
J gene: TRBJ2-3
V gene: TRBV30
clone size: once
CDR3 protein: CAWRRWGTDTDTQYF
CDR3 DNA: TGTGCCTGGAGGCGTTGGGGGACAGACACAGATACGCAGTATTTT

D gene: NA
J gene: TRBJ1-1
V gene: TRBV6-1
clone size: NA
CDR3 protein: CASRTDGYTEAFF
CDR3 DNA: TGTGCCAGCAGGACGGACGGCTACACTGAAGCTTTCTTT

D gene: NA
J gene: TRBJ1-2
V gene: TRBV7-2
clone size: NA
CDR3 protein: CASSLGTSFRYGYTF
CDR3 DNA: TGTGCCAGCAGCTTAGGGACAAGTTTCCGCTATGGCTACACCTTC

D gene: TRBD2
J gene: TRBJ2-1
V gene: TRBV6-5
clone size: NA
CDR3 protein: CASSDSGGWDEQFF
CDR3 DNA: TGTGCCAGCAGTGATAGCGGGGGGTGGGATGAGCAGTTCTTC

D gene: NA
J gene: TRBJ1-2
V gene: TRBV6-1
clone size: NA
CDR3 protein: CASSESDSGSDGYTF
CDR3 DNA: TGTGCCAGCAGTGAATCGGACAGTGGGTCTGATGGCTACACCTTC

D gene: TRBD1
J gene: TRBJ2-3
V gene: TRBV10-3
clone size: few
CDR3 protein: CAIRGQGKDSRTDTQYF
CDR3 DNA: TGTGCCATCCGGGGACAGGGGAAGGACTCGCGAACAGATACGCAGTATTTT

D gene: TRBD1
J gene: TRBJ2-7
V gene: TRBV11-2
clone size: NA
CDR3 protein: CASSLESGGGYEQYF
CDR3 DNA: TGTGCCAGCAGCTTAGAGTCAGGGGGCGGATACGAGCAGTACTTC

D gene: NA
J gene: TRBJ1-1
V gene: TRBV30
clone size: few
CDR3 protein: CAWSENLNTEAFF
CDR3 DNA: TGTGCCTGGAGTGAAAACCTGAACACTGAAGCTTTCTTT

D gene: TRBD1
J gene: TRBJ2-2
V gene: TRBV19
clone size: NA
CDR3 protein: CASSISQGAVGELFF
CDR3 DNA: TGTGCCAGTAGTATATCACAGGGGGCTGTCGGGGAGCTGTTTTTT

D gene: NA
J gene: TRBJ2-2
V gene: TRBV9
clone size: NA
CDR3 protein: CASSVQGGTGELFF
CDR3 DNA: TGTGCCAGCAGCGTACAGGGGGGCACCGGGGAGCTGTTTTTT

D gene: NA
J gene: TRBJ2-1
V gene: TRBV11-2
clone size: NA
CDR3 protein: CASSLDPGNEQFF
CDR3 DNA: TGTGCCAGCAGCTTAGATCCTGGGAATGAGCAGTTCTTC

D gene: TRBD2
J gene: TRBJ2-1
V gene: TRBV2
clone size: NA
CDR3 protein: CASSEMITSGRYNEQFF
CDR3 DNA: TGTGCCAGCAGTGAGATGATTACTAGCGGGAGGTACAATGAGCAGTTCTTC

D gene: TRBD1
J gene: TRBJ1-2
V gene: TRBV6-5
clone size: NA
CDR3 protein: CASSQDRLYGYTF
CDR3 DNA: TGTGCCAGCAGTCAGGACAGGCTGTATGGCTACACCTTC

D gene: TRBD1
J gene: TRBJ1-2
V gene: TRBV28
clone size: NA
CDR3 protein: CASSPAGTGVIHGYTF
CDR3 DNA: TGTGCCAGCAGCCCTGCGGGGACAGGGGTAATCCATGGCTACACCTTC

D gene: TRBD2
J gene: TRBJ2-3
V gene: TRBV9
clone size: NA
CDR3 protein: CASSVALAGTSDTQYF
CDR3 DNA: TGTGCCAGCAGCGTAGCGCTAGCGGGGACCTCAGATACGCAGTATTTT

D gene: NA
J gene: TRBJ2-3
V gene: TRBV14
clone size: NA
CDR3 protein: CASSRGGLGTDTQYF
CDR3 DNA: TGTGCCAGCAGCCGAGGGGGGTTGGGCACAGATACGCAGTATTTT

D gene: TRBD1
J gene: TRBJ1-1
V gene: TRBV6-5
clone size: NA
CDR3 protein: CASRPSGTGGTEAFF
CDR3 DNA: TGTGCCAGCAGGCCGTCGGGGACAGGGGGCACTGAAGCTTTCTTT

D gene: NA
J gene: TRBJ2-7
V gene: TRBV5-6
clone size: NA
CDR3 protein: CASSLVSQGYSEQYF
CDR3 DNA: TGTGCCAGCAGCTTGGTTTCGCAGGGTTACAGCGAGCAGTACTTC

D gene: TRBD1
J gene: TRBJ1-2
V gene: TRBV11-2
clone size: NA
CDR3 protein: CASSGRGLNYGYTF
CDR3 DNA: TGTGCCAGCAGCGGCAGGGGGCTGAACTATGGCTACACCTTC

D gene: TRBD1
J gene: TRBJ1-5
V gene: TRBV6-1
clone size: NA
CDR3 protein: CASSEYDFQGGPQHF
CDR3 DNA: TGTGCCAGCAGTGAATACGATTTCCAGGGGGGGCCCCAGCATTTT